The source of this TCR beta chain is a study of T cell responses to AZD1222 COVID-19 vaccine. V lost 2 bases to trimming and J lost 5 bases, with 7 bases between them. This CDR3 contains 13 residues. In germline, CDR1 is SGHVS, CDR2 FQNEAQ. The repertoire was sequenced with immunoSEQ multiplex PCR; TCRdb's copy has only in-frame clones and lacks some. The sample carries roughly 120,000 clones, about 86% recorded once. Study findings and constraints: Repertoire collection took place solely once the T cell response had peaked. There were mostly white British donors and more females than males, and clonal diversity was possibly underestimated.

Notes on this clone: The antigen is undetermined.

The genes are TRBV7-8 and TRBJ1-5; no clear D. Sequencing was performed on peripheral blood, taken 28 days after the second AZD1222 dose. The origin of this receptor is an adult who received the AZD1222 COVID-19 vaccine. Here the CDR3 DNA reads TGTGCCAGCAGCTTAACTGTGGATCAGCCCCAGCATTTT. Its protein is CASSLTVDQPQHF.